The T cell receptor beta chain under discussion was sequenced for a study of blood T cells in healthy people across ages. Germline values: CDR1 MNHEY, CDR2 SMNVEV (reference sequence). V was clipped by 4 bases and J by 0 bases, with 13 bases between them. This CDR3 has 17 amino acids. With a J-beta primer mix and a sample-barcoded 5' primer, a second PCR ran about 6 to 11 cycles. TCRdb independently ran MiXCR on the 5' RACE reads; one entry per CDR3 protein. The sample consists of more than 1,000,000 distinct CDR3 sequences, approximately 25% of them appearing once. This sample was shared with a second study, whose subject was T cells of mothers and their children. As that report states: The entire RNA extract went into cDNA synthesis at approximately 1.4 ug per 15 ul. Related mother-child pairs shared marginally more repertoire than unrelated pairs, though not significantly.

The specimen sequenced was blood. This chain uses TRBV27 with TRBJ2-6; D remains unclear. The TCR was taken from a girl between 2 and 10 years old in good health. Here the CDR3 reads CASSSLDWSSGANVLTF. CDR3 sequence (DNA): TGTGCCAGCAGTTCCCTAGACTGGAGCTCTGGGGCCAACGTCCTGACTTTC.